The sequence of this T cell receptor beta chain was determined in a study of T cell repertoires in cytomegalovirus infection. As for the study in general: From public TCR beta signatures came an indication of both CMV infection and matching HLA type. Study-wide points: Predominance within the ex vivo response was attributable to HLA-C-restricted CMV-specific TCR beta clonotypes. The cumulative frequency of public TCR beta families distinguished individuals who carried CMV together with the relevant HLA.

This clonotype occurred a few times. Its antigen is unidentified. The CDR3 totals 15 residues. In germline, CDR1 is DFQATT, CDR2 SNEGSKA (reference sequence). V shed 5 bases and J 5 bases; nucleotides not matched to a gene: 11. TCRdb reprocessed the reads via MiXCR and lists one record per CDR3 protein. Of more than 150,000 distinct CDR3 sequences in the sample, around 20% were seen once. J is TRBJ2-5 and V is TRBV20-1; 10 nucleotides align to TRBD2. The clonotype originates from a human donor in good health (CMV status not recorded). Some clones in this sample may be carry-over from other donors' samples. Sequencing used PBMCs. The CDR3 is CSAFKLLAGSETQYF. As DNA, the CDR3 is TGCAGTGCTTTCAAACTACTAGCGGGATCGGAGACCCAGTACTTC.